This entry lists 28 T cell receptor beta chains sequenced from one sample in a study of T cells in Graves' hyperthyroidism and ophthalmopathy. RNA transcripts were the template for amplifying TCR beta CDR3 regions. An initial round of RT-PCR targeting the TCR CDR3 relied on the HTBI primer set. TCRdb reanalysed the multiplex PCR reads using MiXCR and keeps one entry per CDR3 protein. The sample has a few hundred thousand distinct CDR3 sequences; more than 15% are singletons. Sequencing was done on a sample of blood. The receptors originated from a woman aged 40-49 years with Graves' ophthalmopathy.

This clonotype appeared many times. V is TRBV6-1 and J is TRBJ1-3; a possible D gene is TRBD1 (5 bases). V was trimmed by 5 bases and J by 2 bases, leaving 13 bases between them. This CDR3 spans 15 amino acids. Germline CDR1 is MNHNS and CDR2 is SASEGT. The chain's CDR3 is CASSSDGTAGNTIYF. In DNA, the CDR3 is TGTGCCAGCAGTTCCGACGGGACGGCTGGAAACACCATATATTTT.

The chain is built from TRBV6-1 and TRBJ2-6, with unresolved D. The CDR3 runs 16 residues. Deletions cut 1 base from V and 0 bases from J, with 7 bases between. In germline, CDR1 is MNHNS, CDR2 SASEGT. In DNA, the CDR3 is TGTGCCAGCAGTGAAGAGGCAGCCTCTGGGGCCAACGTCCTGACTTTC. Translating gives CASSEEAASGANVLTF.

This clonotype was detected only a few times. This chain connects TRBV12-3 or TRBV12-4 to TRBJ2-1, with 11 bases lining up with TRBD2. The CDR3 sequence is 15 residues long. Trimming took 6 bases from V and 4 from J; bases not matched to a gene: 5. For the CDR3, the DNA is TGTGCCAGCAGCACGACTAGCGGGGCTTACAATGAGCAGTTCTTC. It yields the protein CASSTTSGAYNEQFF.

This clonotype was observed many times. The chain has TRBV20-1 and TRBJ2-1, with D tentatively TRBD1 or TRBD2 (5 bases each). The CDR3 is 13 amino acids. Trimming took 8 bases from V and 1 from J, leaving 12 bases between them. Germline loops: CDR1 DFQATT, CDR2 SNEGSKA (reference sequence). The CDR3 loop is CSQPGPSYNEQFF. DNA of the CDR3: TGCAGTCAACCGGGACCTTCCTACAATGAGCAGTTCTTC.

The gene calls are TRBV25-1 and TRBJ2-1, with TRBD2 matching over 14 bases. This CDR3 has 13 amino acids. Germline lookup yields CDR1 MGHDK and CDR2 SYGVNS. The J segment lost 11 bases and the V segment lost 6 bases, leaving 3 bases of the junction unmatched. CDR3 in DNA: TGTGCCAGCAGAGGGACTAGCGGGAGCAAGCAGTTCTTC. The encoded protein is CASRGTSGSKQFF.

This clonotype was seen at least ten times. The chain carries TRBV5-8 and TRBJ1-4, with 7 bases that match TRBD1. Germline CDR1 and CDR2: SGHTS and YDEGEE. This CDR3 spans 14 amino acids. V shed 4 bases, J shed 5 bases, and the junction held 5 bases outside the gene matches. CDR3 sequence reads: CASSRGTDNEKLFF. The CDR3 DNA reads TGTGCCAGCAGCCGCGGGACAGACAATGAAAAACTGTTTTTT.

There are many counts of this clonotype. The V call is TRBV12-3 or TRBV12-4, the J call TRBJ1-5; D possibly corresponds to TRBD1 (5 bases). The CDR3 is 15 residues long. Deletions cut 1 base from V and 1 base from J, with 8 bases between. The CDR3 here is CASSLEGLSNQPQHF. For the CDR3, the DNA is TGTGCCAGCAGTTTAGAGGGGCTGAGCAATCAGCCCCAGCATTTT.

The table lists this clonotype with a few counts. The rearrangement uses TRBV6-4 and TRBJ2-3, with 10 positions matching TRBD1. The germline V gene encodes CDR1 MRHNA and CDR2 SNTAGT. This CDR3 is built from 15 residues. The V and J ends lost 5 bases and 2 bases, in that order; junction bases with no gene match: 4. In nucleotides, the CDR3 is TGTGCCAGCAGTTCCGGGACAGGGGACACAGATACGCAGTATTTT. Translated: CASSSGTGDTDTQYF.

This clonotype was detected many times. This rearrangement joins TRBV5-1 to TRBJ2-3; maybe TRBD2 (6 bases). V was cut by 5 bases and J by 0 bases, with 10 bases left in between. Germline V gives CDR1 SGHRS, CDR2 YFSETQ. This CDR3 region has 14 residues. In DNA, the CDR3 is TGCGCCAGCAGTGCGGGGCCGAGCACAGATACGCAGTATTTT. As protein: CASSAGPSTDTQYF.

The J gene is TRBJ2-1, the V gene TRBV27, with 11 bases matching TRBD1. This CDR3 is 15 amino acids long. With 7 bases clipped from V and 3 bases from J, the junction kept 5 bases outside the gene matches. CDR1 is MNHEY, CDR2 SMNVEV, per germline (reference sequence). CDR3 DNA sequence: TGTGCCAGCAAAGTTGGGACAGGGGGCTACAATGAGCAGTTCTTC. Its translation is CASKVGTGGYNEQFF.

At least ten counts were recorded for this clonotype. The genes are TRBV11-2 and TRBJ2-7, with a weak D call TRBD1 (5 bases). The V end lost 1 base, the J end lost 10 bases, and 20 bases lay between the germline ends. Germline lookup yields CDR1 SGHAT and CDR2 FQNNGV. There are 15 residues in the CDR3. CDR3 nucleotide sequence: TGTGCCAGCAGCTTAGGGCCGGCAGGGCAAGGCGAACAGTACTTC. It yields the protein CASSLGPAGQGEQYF.

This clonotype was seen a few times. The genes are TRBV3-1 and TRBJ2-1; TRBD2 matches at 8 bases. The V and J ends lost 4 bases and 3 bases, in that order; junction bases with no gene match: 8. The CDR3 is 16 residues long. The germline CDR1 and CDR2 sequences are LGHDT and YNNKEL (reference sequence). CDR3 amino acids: CASSRVLAGSYNEQFF. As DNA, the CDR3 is TGTGCCAGCAGCCGTGTTTTAGCGGGGAGCTACAATGAGCAGTTCTTC.

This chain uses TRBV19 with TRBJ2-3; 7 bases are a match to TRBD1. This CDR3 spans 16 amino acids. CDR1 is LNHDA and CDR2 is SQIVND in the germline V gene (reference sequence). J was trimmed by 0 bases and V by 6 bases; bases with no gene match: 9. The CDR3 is CASSLTGATSTDTQYF. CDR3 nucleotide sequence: TGTGCCAGTAGCCTCACAGGGGCCACTAGCACAGATACGCAGTATTTT.

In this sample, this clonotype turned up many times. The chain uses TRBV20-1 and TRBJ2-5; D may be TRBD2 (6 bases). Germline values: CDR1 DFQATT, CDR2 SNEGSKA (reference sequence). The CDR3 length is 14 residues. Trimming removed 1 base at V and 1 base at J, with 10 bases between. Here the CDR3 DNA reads TGCAGTGCTAGAGCGGGGGATTTCCAAGAGACCCAGTACTTC. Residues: CSARAGDFQETQYF.

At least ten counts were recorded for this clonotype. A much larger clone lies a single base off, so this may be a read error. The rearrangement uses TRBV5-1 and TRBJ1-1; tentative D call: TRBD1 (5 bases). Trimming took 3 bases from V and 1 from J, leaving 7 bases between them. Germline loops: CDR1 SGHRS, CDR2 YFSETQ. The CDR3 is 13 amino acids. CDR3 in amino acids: CASSWGGNTEAFF. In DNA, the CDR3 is TGCGCCAGCAGCTGGGGGGGGAACACTGAAGCTTTCTTT.

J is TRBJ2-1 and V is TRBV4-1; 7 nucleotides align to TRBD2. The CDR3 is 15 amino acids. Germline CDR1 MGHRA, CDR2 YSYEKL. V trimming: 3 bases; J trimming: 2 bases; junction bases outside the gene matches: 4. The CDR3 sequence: CASSHASGTYNEQFF. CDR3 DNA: TGCGCCAGCAGCCACGCTAGCGGCACCTACAATGAGCAGTTCTTC.

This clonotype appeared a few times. The CDR3 region has the DNA TGTGCCAGCAGCTGGGGGCCCACAGGGAATCAAGGCTACACCTTC. Its translation is CASSWGPTGNQGYTF. This rearrangement joins TRBV5-5 to TRBJ1-2, with D perhaps TRBD1 (6 bases). Germline assignment: CDR1 SGHKS and CDR2 YYEKEE (reference sequence). The V end lost 3 bases, the J end lost 8 bases, and 20 bases lay between the germline ends. The length of the CDR3 is 15 residues.

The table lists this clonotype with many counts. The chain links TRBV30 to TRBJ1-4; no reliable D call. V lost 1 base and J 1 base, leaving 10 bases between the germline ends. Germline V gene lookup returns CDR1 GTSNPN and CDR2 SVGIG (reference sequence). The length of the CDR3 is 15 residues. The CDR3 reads CAWSGNLGTNEKLFF. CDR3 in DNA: TGTGCCTGGAGTGGTAACCTCGGAACTAATGAAAAACTGTTTTTT.

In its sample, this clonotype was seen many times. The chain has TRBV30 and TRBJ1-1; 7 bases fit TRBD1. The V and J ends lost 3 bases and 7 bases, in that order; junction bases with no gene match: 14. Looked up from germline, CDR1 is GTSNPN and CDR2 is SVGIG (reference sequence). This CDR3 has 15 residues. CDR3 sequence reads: CAWSYTNRGSDEAFF. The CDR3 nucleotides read TGTGCCTGGAGCTATACGAACAGGGGATCGGATGAAGCTTTCTTT.

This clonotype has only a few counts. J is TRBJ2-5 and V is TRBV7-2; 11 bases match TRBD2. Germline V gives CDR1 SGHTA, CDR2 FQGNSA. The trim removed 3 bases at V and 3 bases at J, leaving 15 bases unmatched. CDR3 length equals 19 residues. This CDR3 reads CASSFSGTSGGAGEETQYF. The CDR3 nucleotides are TGTGCCAGCAGCTTCTCCGGTACTAGCGGGGGAGCGGGGGAAGAGACCCAGTACTTC.

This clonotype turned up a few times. The CDR3 loop is CASSQNDEKLFF. The CDR3 nucleotides are TGTGCCAGCTCACAGAACGATGAAAAACTGTTTTTT. The gene calls are TRBV18 and TRBJ1-4; D is unclear. CDR1 is KGHSH, CDR2 LQKENI, per germline. V was trimmed by 4 bases and J by 6 bases, leaving 6 bases between them. The CDR3 totals 12 residues.

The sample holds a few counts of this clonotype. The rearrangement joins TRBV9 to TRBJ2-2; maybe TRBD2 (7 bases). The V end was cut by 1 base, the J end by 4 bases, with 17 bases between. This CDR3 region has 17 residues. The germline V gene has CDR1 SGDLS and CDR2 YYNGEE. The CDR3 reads CASSVPLGGGSTGELFF. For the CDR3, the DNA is TGTGCCAGCAGCGTACCGCTAGGCGGGGGCAGCACCGGGGAGCTGTTTTTT.

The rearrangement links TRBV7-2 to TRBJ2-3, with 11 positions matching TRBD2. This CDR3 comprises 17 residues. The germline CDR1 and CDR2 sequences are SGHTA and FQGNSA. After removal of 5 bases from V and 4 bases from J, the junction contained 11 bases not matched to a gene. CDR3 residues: CASSGGIAGGPADTQYF. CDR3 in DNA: TGTGCCAGCAGCGGCGGGATAGCGGGGGGGCCCGCAGATACGCAGTATTTT.

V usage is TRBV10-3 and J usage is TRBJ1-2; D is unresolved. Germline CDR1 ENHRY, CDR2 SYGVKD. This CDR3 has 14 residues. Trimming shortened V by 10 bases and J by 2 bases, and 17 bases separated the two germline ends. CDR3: CASSFPGVNYGYTF. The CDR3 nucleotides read TGTGCCAGCAGCTTTCCGGGAGTGAACTATGGCTACACCTTC.

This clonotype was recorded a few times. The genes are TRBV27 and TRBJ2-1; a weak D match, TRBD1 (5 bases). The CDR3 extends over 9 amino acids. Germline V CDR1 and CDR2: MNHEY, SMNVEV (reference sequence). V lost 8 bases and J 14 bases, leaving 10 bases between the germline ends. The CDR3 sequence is CASPRGEFF. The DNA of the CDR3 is TGTGCCAGCCCTAGGGGTGAGTTCTTC.

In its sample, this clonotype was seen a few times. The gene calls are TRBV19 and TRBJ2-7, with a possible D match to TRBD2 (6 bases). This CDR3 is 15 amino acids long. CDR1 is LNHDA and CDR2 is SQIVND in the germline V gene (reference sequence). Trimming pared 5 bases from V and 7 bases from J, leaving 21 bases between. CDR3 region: CASSRSGTPVWEQYF. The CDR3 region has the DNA TGTGCCAGTAGTCGTTCCGGGACTCCCGTGTGGGAGCAGTACTTC.

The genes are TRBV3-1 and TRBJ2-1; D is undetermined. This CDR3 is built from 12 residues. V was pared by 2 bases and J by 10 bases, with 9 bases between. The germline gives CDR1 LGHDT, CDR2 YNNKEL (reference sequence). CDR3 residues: CASSQSFYEQFF. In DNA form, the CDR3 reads TGTGCCAGCAGCCAAAGTTTCTACGAGCAGTTCTTC.

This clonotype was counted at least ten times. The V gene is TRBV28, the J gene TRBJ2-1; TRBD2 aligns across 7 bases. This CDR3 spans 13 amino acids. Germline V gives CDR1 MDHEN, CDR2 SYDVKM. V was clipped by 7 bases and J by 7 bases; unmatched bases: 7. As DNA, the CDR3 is TGTGCCAGCACGGGCAGCGGGAAAAATGAGCAGTTCTTC. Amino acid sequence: CASTGSGKNEQFF.